The 15 T cell receptor beta chains listed next were all sequenced from one sample in a study of blood T cell repertoires in COVID-19. Sequencing was performed with immunoSEQ multiplex PCR; in TCRdb, only in-frame clones are kept and a portion is missing. The table includes about 100,000 clones, around 80% detected once. The sequencing sample was made of peripheral blood. These receptors all stem from a man between 65 and 85 years old with acute or convalescent COVID-19.

The chain couples TRBV11-2 to TRBJ2-5; 7 bases fit TRBD2. CDR1 is SGHAT, CDR2 FQNNGV, per germline. With V trimmed by 4 bases and J by 3 bases, 5 bases remained unmatched. The CDR3 loop spans 14 amino acids. The CDR3: CASSWSGGEETQYF. The CDR3 nucleotides are TGTGCCAGCAGCTGGAGTGGGGGGGAAGAGACCCAGTACTTC. Complete variable domain (other parts from reference TRBV11-2 and TRBJ2-5): EAGVAQSPRYKIIEKRQSVAFWCNPISGHATLYWYQQILGQGPKLLIQFQNNGVVDDSQLPKDRFSAERLKGVDSTLKIQPAKLEDSAVYLCASSWSGGEETQYFGPGTRLLVL.

The chain joins TRBV6-5 to TRBJ1-2; 7 bases are a match to TRBD1. J was trimmed by 8 bases and V by 5 bases; bases with no gene match: 2. The CDR3 covers 11 residues. Germline CDR1 and CDR2: MNHEY and SVGAGI. The DNA for the CDR3 is TGTGCCAGCAGTAGACAGGGCGGCTACACCTTC. Translating gives CASSRQGGYTF.

The V and J genes are TRBV3-1 (or the pseudogene TRBV3-2) and TRBJ2-5; perhaps TRBD1 as D (5 bases). Trimming removed 0 bases at V and 5 bases at J, with 10 bases between. This CDR3 has 14 amino acids. CDR1 is LGHDT and CDR2 is YNNKEL in the germline V gene (reference sequence). The CDR3 reads CASSQDGAGETQYF. The CDR3 DNA reads as TGTGCCAGCAGCCAAGATGGGGCCGGTGAGACCCAGTACTTC.

This clone has a single count. The chain has TRBV27 and TRBJ2-1; the D gene is possibly TRBD2 (5 bases). V lost 5 bases and J 2 bases, leaving 19 bases between the germline ends. This CDR3 contains 17 residues. Per the germline V gene, CDR1 is MNHEY and CDR2 is SMNVEV (reference sequence). The CDR3: CASSEVTGKGPYNEQFF. CDR3 nucleotide sequence: TGTGCCAGCAGTGAAGTCACCGGGAAAGGTCCCTACAATGAGCAGTTCTTC.

The chain recombines TRBV6-5 with TRBJ1-2, with D possibly TRBD1 on 5 matching bases. V was shortened by 4 bases and J by 0 bases, with 9 bases between the two germline ends. Germline-derived CDR1 and CDR2 are MNHEY and SVGAGI. This CDR3 comprises 14 residues. The CDR3 is CASSSETANYGYTF. The CDR3 coding sequence is TGTGCCAGCAGTTCCGAGACAGCTAACTATGGCTACACCTTC.

This clone was recorded a few times. This chain joins TRBV28 and TRBJ2-1; 8 nucleotides match TRBD2. J gave up 11 bases and V 3 bases, and 9 bases lay outside the gene matches. Germline CDR1 is MDHEN and CDR2 is SYDVKM. The CDR3 is 14 residues long. The DNA of the CDR3 is TGTGCCAGCAGTTTGTCCGGCGGGGGGATTAAGCAGTTCTTC. Protein: CASSLSGGGIKQFF. The full variable domain, its missing parts supplied by reference TRBV28 and TRBJ2-1, is DVKVTQSSRYLVKRTGEKVFLECVQDMDHENMFWYRQDPGLGLRLIYFSYDVKMKEKGDIPEGYSVSREKKERFSLILESASTNQTSMYLCASSLSGGGIKQFFGPGTRLTVL.

CDR3 coding DNA: TGCGCCAGCAGCCAAGAGGTCCGGGACACAGATACGCAGTATTTT. Translation gives CASSQEVRDTDTQYF. The chain is built from TRBV4-1 and TRBJ2-3, with D possibly matching TRBD2 (5 bases). This CDR3 is built from 15 residues. Per germline, CDR1 MGHRA and CDR2 YSYEKL. Trimming took off 0 bases at V and 2 bases at J, with 9 bases between the two ends.

The chain combines TRBV2 with TRBJ2-4, with 9 bases that match TRBD2. The germline V gene has CDR1 SNHLY and CDR2 FYNNEI. This CDR3 region has 15 residues. V lost 6 bases, J lost 15 bases, and 18 bases stayed unmatched. CDR3: CASRFNRIGGGAPYF. Here the CDR3 DNA reads TGTGCCAGCAGGTTTAATCGTATTGGCGGGGGGGCTCCGTACTTC.

The chain is built from TRBV6-4 and TRBJ1-1; D unresolved. The germline CDR1 and CDR2 sequences are MRHNA and SNTAGT. CDR3 length: 13 amino acids. Trimming removed 6 bases at V and 1 base at J, with 9 bases between. The CDR3 DNA reads TGTGCCAGCAGCCGGGATGGGAACACTGAAGCTTTCTTT. Protein sequence: CASSRDGNTEAFF.

This clone was counted only a few times. The chain has TRBV7-3 and TRBJ2-3; 7 bases match TRBD2. From germline, CDR1 is SGHTA and CDR2 FQGTGA. CDR3 length: 13 amino acids. J was trimmed by 6 bases and V by 5 bases; bases with no gene match: 5. The CDR3 DNA reads TGTGCCAGCAGCATAAACGGGGGGGATACGCAGTATTTT. Translated: CASSINGGDTQYF. Full variable domain (remainder filled in from reference TRBV7-3 and TRBJ2-3): GAGVSQTPSNKVTEKGKYVELRCDPISGHTALYWYRQSLGQGPEFLIYFQGTGAADDSGLPNDRFFAVRPEGSVSTLKIQRTERGDSAVYLCASSINGGDTQYFGPGTRLTVL.

The rearrangement uses TRBV10-1 and TRBJ1-1; possibly TRBD1 for D (6 bases). CDR1 and CDR2 (germline): WNHNN, SYGVQD (reference sequence). This CDR3 is 15 amino acids long. Between the trimmed V and J ends, which lost 7 bases and 1 base, there was a span of 16 bases. CDR3 amino acids: CASKEGSGANTEAFF. DNA of the CDR3: TGCGCCAGCAAAGAGGGGTCAGGGGCGAACACTGAAGCTTTCTTT.

The V gene is TRBV6-5, the J gene TRBJ2-1, with 11 nucleotides matching TRBD2. The CDR3 spans 15 residues. The germline V gene has CDR1 MNHEY and CDR2 SVGAGI. The trim removed 8 bases at V and 6 bases at J, leaving 9 bases unmatched. DNA for the CDR3: TGTGCCAGCTTCACCGGGACTAGCGGCAGCAATGAGCAGTTCTTC. Its protein product is CASFTGTSGSNEQFF.

The chain joins TRBV7-3 to TRBJ2-3; 9 positions agree with TRBD1. V shed 5 bases and J 5 bases; nucleotides not matched to a gene: 8. Germline values: CDR1 SGHTA, CDR2 FQGTGA. The CDR3 length is 15 residues. The DNA for the CDR3 is TGTGCCAGCAGCCACCGGGACAGGGTTGAAGATACGCAGTATTTT. Its translation: CASSHRDRVEDTQYF.

The J gene is TRBJ2-1, the V gene TRBV11-2; TRBD2 is a possible D gene (5 bases). V was clipped by 1 base and J by 1 base, with 5 bases between them. The CDR3 is 14 amino acids. In germline, CDR1 is SGHAT, CDR2 FQNNGV. The DNA of the CDR3 is TGTGCCAGCAGCTTAGGAGGGTCCTACAATGAGCAGTTCTTC. It specifies CASSLGGSYNEQFF.

J is TRBJ1-4 and V is TRBV6-5; D is unresolved. Trimming removed 6 bases at V and 6 bases at J, with 11 bases between. Germline assignment: CDR1 MNHEY and CDR2 SVGAGI. The CDR3 spans 13 residues. In nucleotides, the CDR3 is TGTGCCAGCAGACAACTCGGGTATGAAAAACTGTTTTTT. Protein: CASRQLGYEKLFF.